This record concerns one TCR beta chain sequence. Antigen specificity is unknown. The source of the sample is a study of T-cell memory formation after mild COVID-19. Study results and limitations: Cross-reactive memory seemingly joined, as some responding clones were found in pre-infection memory. Clones contracting day 15 to 85 were balanced CD4/CD8; later expanders leaned CD4+.

Per germline, CDR1 SGHTA and CDR2 FQGNSA. Trimming removed 5 bases at V and 6 bases at J, with 6 bases between. The CDR3 covers 11 residues. In TCRdb, the 5' RACE reads were re-called with MiXCR into one record per CDR3 protein. Altogether a few hundred thousand distinct CDR3 sequences are present, roughly 10% being singletons, with the ten largest covering approximately 3%. The TCR originated in a man aged 18 to 30 who had mild COVID-19 (a few samples of this study predate the infection). Cell type and time point are not known. This sequence joins TRBV7-2 and TRBJ2-3; D not resolved. Sequences were obtained from PBMCs or a T cell subset sorted from them (not recorded which). CDR3 protein: CASSTSDTQYF. CDR3 sequence (DNA): TGTGCCAGCAGCACATCCGATACGCAGTATTTT.